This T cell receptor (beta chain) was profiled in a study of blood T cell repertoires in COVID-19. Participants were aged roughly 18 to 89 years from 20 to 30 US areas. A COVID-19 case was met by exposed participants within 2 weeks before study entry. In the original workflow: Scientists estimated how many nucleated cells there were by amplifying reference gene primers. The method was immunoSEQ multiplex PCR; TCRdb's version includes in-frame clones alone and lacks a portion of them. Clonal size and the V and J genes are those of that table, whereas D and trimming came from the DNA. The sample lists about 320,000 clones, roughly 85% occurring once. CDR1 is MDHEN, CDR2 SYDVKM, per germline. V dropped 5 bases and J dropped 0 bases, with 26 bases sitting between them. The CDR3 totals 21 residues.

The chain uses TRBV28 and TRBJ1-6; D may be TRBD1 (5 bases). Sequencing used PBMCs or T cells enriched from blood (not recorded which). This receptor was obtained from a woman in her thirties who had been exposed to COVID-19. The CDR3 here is CASSPPAYGGLRNSYNSPLHF. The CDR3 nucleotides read TGTGCCAGCAGTCCCCCCGCCTATGGGGGGTTACGGAACTCCTATAATTCACCCCTCCACTTT.